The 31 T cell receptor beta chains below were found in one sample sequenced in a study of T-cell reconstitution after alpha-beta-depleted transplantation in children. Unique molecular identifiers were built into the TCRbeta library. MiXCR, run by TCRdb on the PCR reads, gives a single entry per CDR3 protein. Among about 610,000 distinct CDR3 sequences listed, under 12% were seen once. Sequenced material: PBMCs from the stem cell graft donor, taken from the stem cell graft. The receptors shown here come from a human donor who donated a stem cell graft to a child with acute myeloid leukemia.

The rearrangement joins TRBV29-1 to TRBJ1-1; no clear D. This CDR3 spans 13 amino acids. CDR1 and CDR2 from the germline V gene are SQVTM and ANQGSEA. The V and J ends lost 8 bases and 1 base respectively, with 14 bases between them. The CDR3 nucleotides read TGCAGCTCCCAGATGGCAGAGAACACTGAAGCTTTCTTT. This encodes CSSQMAENTEAFF.

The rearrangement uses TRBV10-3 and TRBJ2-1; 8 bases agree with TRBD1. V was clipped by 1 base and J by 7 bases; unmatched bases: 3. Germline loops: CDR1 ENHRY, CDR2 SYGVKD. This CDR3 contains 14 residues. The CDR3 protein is CAISELGQANEQFF. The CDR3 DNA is TGTGCCATCAGTGAGTTGGGACAGGCTAATGAGCAGTTCTTC.

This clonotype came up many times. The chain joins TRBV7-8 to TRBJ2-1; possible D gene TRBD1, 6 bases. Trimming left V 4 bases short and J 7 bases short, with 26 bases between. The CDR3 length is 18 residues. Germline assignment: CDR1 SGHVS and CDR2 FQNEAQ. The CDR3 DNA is TGTGCCAGCAGCTCCCTCCCCACGTTCTGGGACAAAGGGAATGAGCAGTTCTTC. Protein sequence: CASSSLPTFWDKGNEQFF.

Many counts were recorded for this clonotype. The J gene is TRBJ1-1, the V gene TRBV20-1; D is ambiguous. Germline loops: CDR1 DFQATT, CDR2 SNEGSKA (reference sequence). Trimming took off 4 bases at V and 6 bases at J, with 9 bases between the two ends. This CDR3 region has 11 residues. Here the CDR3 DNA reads TGCAGTGCTAAAGCGGGATCTGAAGCTTTCTTT. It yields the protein CSAKAGSEAFF.

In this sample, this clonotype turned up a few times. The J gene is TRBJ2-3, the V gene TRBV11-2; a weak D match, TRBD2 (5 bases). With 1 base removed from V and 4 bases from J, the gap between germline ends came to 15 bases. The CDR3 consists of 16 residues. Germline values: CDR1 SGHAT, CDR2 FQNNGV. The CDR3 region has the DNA TGTGCCAGCAGCTTAGTTCAGGCCGCCGGGGCAGATACGCAGTATTTT. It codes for CASSLVQAAGADTQYF.

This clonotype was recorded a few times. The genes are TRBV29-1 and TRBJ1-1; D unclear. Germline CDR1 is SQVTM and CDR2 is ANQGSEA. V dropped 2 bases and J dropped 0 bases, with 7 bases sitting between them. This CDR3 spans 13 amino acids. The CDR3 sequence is CSVERQLNTEAFF. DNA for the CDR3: TGCAGCGTTGAACGGCAGTTGAACACTGAAGCTTTCTTT.

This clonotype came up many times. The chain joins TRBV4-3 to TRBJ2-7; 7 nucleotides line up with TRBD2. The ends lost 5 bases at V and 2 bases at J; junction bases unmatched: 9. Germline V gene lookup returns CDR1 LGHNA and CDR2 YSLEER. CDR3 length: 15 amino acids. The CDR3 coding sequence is TGCGCCAGCAGCGCACGACTAGCTGGGGCCTACGAGCAGTACTTC. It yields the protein CASSARLAGAYEQYF.

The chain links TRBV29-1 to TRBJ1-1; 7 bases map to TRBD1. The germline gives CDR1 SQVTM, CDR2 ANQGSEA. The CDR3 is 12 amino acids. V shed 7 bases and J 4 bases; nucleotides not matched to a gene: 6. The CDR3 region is CSGQGGGTEAFF. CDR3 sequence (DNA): TGCAGCGGACAGGGTGGAGGCACTGAAGCTTTCTTT.

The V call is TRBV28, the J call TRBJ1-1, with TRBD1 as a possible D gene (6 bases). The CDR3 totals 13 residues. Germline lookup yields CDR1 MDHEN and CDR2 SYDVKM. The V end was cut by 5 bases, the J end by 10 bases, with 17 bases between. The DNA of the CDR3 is TGTGCCAGCAGTCCGCCCCTCCGGGACACAGCTTTCTTT. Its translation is CASSPPLRDTAFF.

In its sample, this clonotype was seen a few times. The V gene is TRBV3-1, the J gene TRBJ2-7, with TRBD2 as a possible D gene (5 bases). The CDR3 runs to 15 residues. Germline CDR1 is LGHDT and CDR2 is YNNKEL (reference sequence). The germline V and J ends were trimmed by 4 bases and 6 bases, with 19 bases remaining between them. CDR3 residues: CASSPLGGQRSEQYF. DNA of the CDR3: TGTGCCAGCAGCCCCTTAGGCGGGCAGAGGAGCGAGCAGTACTTC.

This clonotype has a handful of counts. CDR3 region: CSALGQGGGGNNSPLHF. DNA of the CDR3: TGCAGTGCCTTGGGACAGGGAGGGGGGGGAAATAATTCACCCCTCCACTTT. The V call is TRBV20-1, the J call TRBJ1-6, with 9 bases fitting TRBD1. The CDR3 spans 17 residues. CDR1 and CDR2 from the germline V gene are DFQATT and SNEGSKA (reference sequence). V lost 6 bases, J lost 5 bases, and 14 bases stayed unmatched.

CDR3 amino acids: CASSPFTVNTGELFF. CDR3 nucleotides: TGTGCCAGCAGTCCTTTTACAGTGAACACCGGGGAGCTGTTTTTT. This chain uses TRBV7-3 with TRBJ2-2; no firm D call. CDR1 is SGHTA, CDR2 FQGTGA, per germline. The CDR3 is made up of 15 amino acids. V lost 6 bases and J lost 1, with 12 bases in between.

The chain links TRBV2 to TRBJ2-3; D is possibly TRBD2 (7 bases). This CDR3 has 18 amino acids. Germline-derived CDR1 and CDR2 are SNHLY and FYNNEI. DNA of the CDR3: TGTACCTGCAGTCTCATCACGGGGGGCCGACCTCACACAGATACGCAGTATTTT. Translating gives CTCSLITGGRPHTDTQYF.

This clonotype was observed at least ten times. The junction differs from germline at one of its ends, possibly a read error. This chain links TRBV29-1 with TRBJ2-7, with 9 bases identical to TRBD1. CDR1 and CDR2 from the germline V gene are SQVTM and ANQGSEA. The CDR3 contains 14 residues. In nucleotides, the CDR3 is TGCAGCACCGAAGGAACAGGGGGCTCCTCCGAGCAGTACTTC. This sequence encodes CSTEGTGGSSEQYF.

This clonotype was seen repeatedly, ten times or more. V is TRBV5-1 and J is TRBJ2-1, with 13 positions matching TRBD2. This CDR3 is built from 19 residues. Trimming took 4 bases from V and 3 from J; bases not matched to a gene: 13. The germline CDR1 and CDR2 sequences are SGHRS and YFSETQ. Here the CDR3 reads CASSLRWTSGSRGYNEQFF. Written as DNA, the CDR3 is TGCGCCAGCAGCCTAAGGTGGACTAGCGGGAGCCGGGGCTACAATGAGCAGTTCTTC.

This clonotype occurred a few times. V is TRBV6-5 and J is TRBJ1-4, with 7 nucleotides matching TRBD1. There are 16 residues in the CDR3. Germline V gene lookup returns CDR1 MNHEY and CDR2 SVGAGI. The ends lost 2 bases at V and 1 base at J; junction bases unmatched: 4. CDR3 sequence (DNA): TGTGCCAGCAGTTACCTTAGACAGGGAACTAATGAAAAACTGTTTTTT. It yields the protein CASSYLRQGTNEKLFF.

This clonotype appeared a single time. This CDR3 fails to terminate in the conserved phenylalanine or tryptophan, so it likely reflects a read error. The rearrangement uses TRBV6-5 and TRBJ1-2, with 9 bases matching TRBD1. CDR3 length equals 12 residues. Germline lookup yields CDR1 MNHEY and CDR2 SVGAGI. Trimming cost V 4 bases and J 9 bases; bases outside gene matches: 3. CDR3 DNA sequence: TGTGCCAGCAGTTTAACAGGGGGCAGCTACACCTAC. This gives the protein CASSLTGGSYTY.

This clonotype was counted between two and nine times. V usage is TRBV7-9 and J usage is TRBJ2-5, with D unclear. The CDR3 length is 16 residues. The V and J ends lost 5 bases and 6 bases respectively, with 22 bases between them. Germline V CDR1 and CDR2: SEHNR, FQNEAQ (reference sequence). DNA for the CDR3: TGTGCCAGCAGCCGAGACGAAGTAGTCACCCGGAAGACCCAGTACTTC. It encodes CASSRDEVVTRKTQYF. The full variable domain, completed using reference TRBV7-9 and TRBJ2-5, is DTGVSQNPRHKITKRGQNVTFRCDPISEHNRLYWYRQTLGQGPEFLTYFQNEAQLEKSRLLSDRFSAERPKGSFSTLEIQRTEQGDSAMYLCASSRDEVVTRKTQYFGPGTRLLVL.

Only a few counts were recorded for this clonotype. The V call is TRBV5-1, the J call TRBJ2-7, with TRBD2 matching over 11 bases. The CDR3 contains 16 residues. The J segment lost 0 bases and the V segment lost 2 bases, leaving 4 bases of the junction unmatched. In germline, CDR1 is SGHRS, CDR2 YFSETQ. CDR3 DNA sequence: TGCGCCAGCAGCTTAATAGCGGGAGGGATCTCCTACGAGCAGTACTTC. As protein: CASSLIAGGISYEQYF.

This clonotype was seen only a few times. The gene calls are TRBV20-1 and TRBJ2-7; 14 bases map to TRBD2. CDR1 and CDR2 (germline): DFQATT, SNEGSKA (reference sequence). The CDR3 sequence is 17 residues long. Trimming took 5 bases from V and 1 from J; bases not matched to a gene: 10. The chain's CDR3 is CSASSGTSGSRSYEQYF. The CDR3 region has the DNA TGCAGTGCTTCCTCCGGGACTAGCGGGAGTAGATCCTACGAGCAGTACTTC.

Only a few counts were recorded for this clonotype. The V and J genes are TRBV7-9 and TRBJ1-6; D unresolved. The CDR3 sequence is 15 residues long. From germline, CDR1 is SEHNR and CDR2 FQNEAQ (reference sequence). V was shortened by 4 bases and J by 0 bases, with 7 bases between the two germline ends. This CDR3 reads CASSSDTSYNSPLHF. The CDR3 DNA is TGTGCCAGCAGCTCTGACACCTCCTATAATTCACCCCTCCACTTT.

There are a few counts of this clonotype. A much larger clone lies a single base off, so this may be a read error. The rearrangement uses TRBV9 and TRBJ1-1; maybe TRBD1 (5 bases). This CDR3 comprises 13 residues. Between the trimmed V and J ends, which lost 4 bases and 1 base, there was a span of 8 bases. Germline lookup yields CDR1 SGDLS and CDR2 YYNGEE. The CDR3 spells CASSHTGNTEAFF. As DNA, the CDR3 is TGTGCCAGCAGCCATACAGGGAACACTGAAGCTTTCTTT.

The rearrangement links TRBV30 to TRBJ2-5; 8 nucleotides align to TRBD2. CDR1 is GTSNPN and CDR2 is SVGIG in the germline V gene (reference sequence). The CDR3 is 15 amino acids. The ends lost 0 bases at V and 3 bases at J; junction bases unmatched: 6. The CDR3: CAWSVGNSGKETQYF. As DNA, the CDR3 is TGTGCCTGGAGTGTAGGAAATAGCGGGAAAGAGACCCAGTACTTC.

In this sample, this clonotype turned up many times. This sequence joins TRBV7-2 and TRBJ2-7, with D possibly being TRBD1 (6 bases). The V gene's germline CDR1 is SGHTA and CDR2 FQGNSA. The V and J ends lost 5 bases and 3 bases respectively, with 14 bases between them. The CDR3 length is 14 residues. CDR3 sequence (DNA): TGTGCCAGCAGCAGAACAGGGTTAAACTACGAGCAGTACTTC. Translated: CASSRTGLNYEQYF. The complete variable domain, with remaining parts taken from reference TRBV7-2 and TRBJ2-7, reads GAGVSQSPSNKVTEKGKDVELRCDPISGHTALYWYRQSLGQGLEFLIYFQGNSAPDKSGLPSDRFSAERTGGSVSTLTIQRTQQEDSAVYLCASSRTGLNYEQYFGPGTRLTVT.

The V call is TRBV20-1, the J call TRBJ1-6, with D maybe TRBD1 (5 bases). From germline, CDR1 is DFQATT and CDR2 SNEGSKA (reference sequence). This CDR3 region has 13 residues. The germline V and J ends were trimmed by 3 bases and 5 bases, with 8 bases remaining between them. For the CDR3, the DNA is TGCAGTGCTAGTCTCAGGGATAATTCACCCCTCCACTTT. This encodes CSASLRDNSPLHF.

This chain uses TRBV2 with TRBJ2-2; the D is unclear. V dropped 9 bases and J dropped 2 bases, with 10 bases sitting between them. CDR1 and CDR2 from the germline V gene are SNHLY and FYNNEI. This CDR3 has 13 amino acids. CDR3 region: CARSSFNTGELFF. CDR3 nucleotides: TGTGCCAGATCGAGTTTTAACACCGGGGAGCTGTTTTTT.

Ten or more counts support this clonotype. The CDR3 DNA sequence: TGTGCCATCCGCTCGGACAGGCAAAATGGCTACACCTTC. Protein sequence: CAIRSDRQNGYTF. The V and J genes are TRBV28 and TRBJ1-2, with TRBD1 matching over 7 bases. V trimming: 10 bases; J trimming: 6 bases; junction bases outside the gene matches: 11. Germline lookup yields CDR1 MDHEN and CDR2 SYDVKM. CDR3 size: 13 residues.

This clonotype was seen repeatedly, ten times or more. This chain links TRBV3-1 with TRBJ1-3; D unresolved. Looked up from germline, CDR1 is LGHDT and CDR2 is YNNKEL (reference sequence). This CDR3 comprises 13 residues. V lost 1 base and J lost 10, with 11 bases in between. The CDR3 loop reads CASSQVAFGTIYF. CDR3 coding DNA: TGTGCCAGCAGCCAAGTGGCTTTCGGAACCATATATTTT.

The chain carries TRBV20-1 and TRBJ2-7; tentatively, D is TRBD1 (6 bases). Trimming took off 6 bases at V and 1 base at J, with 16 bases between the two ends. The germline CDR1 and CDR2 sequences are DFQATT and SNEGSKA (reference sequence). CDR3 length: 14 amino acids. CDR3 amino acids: CSARMLQGSYEQYF. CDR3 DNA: TGCAGTGCCCGAATGTTACAGGGATCCTACGAGCAGTACTTC.

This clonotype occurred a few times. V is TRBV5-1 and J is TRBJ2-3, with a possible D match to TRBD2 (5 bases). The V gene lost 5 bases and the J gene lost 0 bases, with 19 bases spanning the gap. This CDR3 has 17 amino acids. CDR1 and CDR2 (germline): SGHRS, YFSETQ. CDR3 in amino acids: CASSASPASSSTDTQYF. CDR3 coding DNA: TGCGCCAGCAGTGCTAGCCCAGCTAGCAGTAGCACAGATACGCAGTATTTT.

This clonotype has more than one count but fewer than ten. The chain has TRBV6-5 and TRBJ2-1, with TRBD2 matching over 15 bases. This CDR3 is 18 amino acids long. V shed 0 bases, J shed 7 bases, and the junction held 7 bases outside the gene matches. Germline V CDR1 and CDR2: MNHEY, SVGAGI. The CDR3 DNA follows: TGTGCCAGCAGTTACTCCCCGGGACTAGCGGGAGGATTAAATGAGCAGTTCTTC. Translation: CASSYSPGLAGGLNEQFF.